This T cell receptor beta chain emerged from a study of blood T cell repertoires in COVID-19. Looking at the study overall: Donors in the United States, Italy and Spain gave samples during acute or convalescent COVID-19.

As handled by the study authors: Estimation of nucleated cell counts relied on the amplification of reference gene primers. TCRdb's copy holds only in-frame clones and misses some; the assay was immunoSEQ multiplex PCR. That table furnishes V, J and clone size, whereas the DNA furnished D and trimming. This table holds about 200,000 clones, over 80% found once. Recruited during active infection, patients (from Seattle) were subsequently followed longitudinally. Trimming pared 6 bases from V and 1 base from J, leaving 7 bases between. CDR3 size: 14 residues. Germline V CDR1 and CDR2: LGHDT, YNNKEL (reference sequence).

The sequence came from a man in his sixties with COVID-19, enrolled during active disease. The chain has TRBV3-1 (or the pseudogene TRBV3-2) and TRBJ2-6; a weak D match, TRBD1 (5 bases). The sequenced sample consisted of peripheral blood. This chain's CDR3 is CASSRQSGANVLTF. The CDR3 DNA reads TGTGCCAGCAGTCGACAGTCTGGGGCCAACGTCCTGACTTTC.